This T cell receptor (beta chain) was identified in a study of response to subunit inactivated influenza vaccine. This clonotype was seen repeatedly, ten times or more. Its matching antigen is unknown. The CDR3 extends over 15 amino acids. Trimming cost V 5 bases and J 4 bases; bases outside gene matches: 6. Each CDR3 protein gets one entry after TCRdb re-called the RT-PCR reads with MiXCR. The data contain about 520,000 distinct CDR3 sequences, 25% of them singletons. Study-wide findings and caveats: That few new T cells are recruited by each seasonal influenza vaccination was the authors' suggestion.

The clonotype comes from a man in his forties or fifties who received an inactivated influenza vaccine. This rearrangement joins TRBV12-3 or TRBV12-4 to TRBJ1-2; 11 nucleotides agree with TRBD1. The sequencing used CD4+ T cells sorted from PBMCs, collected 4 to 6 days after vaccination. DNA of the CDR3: TGTGCCAGCAGTCGGGGACAGGGGGTGATCTATGGCTACACCTTC. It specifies CASSRGQGVIYGYTF.